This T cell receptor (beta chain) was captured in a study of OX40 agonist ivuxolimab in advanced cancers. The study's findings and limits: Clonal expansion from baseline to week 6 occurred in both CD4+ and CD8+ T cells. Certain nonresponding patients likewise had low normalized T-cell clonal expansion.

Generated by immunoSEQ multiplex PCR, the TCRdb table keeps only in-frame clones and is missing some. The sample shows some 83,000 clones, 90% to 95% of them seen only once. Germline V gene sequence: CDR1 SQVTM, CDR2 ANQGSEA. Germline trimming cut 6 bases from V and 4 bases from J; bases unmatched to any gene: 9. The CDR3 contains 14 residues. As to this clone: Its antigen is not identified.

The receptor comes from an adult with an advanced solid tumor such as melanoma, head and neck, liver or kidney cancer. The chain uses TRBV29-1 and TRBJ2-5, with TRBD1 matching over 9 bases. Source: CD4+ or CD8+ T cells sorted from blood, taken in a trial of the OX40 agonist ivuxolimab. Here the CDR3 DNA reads TGCAGCGTACACTCCGGGACAGGGAGAGAGACCCAGTACTTC. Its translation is CSVHSGTGRETQYF.